Detailed here is one T cell receptor beta chain. There are 16 residues in the CDR3. Per germline, CDR1 MDHEN and CDR2 SYDVKM. The germline V and J ends were trimmed by 4 bases and 4 bases, with 16 bases remaining between them. The sample belongs to a study of blood T cell repertoires in COVID-19. Study-wide background: Sites in the United States, Italy and Spain provided acute and convalescent COVID-19 samples.

In the authors' methods: Quantification of nucleated cells was approximated via reference gene primer amplification. Using immunoSEQ multiplex PCR, the repertoire was profiled, and TCRdb retains in-frame clones only, with some absent. V and J calls plus clone size are reproduced from that table; the DNA served to infer D and trimming. Among tens of thousands of clones listed, around 90% were seen once. The TCR comes from a woman aged 45-60 years in a cohort sampled during active COVID-19. The chain combines TRBV28 with TRBJ2-2, with D possibly being TRBD2 (6 bases). Sequencing was performed on peripheral blood. CDR3 DNA sequence: TGTGCCAGCAGTTCTGACGGGAGTAGGGCCACCGGGGAGCTGTTTTTT. Protein product: CASSSDGSRATGELFF.